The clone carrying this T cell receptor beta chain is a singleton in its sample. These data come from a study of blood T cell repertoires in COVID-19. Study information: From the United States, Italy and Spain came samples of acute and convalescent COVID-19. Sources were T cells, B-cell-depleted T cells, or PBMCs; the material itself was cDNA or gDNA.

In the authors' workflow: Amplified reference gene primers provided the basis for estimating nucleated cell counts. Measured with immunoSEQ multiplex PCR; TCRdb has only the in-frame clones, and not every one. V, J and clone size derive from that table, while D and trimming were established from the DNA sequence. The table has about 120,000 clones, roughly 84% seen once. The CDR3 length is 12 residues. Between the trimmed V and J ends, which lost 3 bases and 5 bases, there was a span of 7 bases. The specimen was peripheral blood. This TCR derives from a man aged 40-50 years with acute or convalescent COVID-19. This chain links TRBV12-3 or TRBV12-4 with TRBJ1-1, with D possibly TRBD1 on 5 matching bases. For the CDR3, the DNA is TGTGCCAGCAGTTTGGAGGGGACTGAAGCTTTCTTT. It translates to CASSLEGTEAFF.